The sequence of this T cell receptor (beta chain) was determined in a study of blood T cell repertoires in COVID-19. Original processing notes: The authors estimated nucleated cell counts from reference gene primer amplification. Assay used: immunoSEQ multiplex PCR; TCRdb lists only in-frame clones, some missing. Clonal size and the V and J genes are those of that table, whereas D and trimming came from the DNA. The data hold 200,000 to 250,000 clones, with more than 75% observed a single time. The CDR3 sequence is 16 residues long. J gave up 4 bases and V 4 bases, and 7 bases lay outside the gene matches. The germline gives CDR1 SGDLS, CDR2 YYNGEE.

The receptor comes from a human donor in a cohort sampled during active COVID-19. Material: peripheral blood. This chain joins TRBV9 and TRBJ2-1; the match to TRBD2 covers 11 bases. DNA of the CDR3: TGTGCCAGCAGCCCGCACCTAGCGGGGGGATACAATGAGCAGTTCTTC. This translates into CASSPHLAGGYNEQFF.